The entry below describes one TCR beta chain. Its antigen is undetermined. This entry belongs to a study of glioma-infiltrating T cells. Points from the study as a whole: Only very few CDR3 sequences appeared in both tissue and blood. Gliomas, especially low-grade, showed above-expected tissue-blood divergence; non-neoplastic patients showed below.

The iRepertoire nested amplicon-rescue multiplex PCR amplified TCR alpha and beta CDR3s from RNA. Input was roughly 100-450 ng of tissue mRNA or PBMC total RNA. TCRdb reprocessed the multiplex PCR reads with MiXCR, giving one entry per CDR3 protein. The sample holds over 120,000 distinct CDR3 sequences, about two fifths seen once. Sequenced input: glioma tissue, nonneoplastic brain tissue, or PBMCs (not recorded which). The sequence came from a human donor with low-grade glioma or glioblastoma, undergoing nonglioma brain surgery, or in good health (not recorded which).

The CDR3 protein is CSARPLAVTEQYF. DNA for the CDR3: TGCAGTGCTAGACCACTAGCGGTTACAGAGCAGTACTTC. V is TRBV20-1 and J is TRBJ2-7, with 8 bases that match TRBD2. This CDR3 comprises 13 residues. V trimming: 2 bases; J trimming: 7 bases; junction bases outside the gene matches: 7. Per the germline V gene, CDR1 is DFQATT and CDR2 is SNEGSKA (reference sequence).